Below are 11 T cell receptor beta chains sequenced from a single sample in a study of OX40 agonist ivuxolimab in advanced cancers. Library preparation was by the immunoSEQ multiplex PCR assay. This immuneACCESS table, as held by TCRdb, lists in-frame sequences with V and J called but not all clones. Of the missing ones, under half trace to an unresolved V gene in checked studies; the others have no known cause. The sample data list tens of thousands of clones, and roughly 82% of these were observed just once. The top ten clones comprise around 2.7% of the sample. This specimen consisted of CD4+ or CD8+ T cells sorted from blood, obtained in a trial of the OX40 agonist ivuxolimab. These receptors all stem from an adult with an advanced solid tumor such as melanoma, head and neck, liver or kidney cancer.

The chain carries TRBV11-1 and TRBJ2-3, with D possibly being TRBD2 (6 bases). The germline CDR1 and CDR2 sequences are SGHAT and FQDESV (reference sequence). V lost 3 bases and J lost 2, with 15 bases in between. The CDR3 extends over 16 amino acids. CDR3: CASSFRAGPATDTQYF. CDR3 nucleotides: TGTGCCAGCAGCTTTAGGGCGGGGCCAGCCACAGATACGCAGTATTTT.

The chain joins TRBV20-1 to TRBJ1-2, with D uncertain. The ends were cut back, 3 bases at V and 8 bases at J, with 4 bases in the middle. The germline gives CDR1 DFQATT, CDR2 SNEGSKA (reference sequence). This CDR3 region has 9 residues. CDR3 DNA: TGCAGTGCTAGCGGCGGCTACACCTTC. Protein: CSASGGYTF.

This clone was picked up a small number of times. Here the CDR3 DNA reads TGTGCCAGCAGCTTGGACAGGTCCAATCAGCCCCAGCATTTT. Its translation is CASSLDRSNQPQHF. The genes are TRBV7-9 and TRBJ1-5; 7 nucleotides match TRBD1. CDR3 size: 14 residues. J was trimmed by 3 bases and V by 3 bases; bases with no gene match: 2. From germline, CDR1 is SEHNR and CDR2 FQNEAQ (reference sequence). Combining the CDR3 with reference TRBV7-9 and TRBJ1-5 gives the whole variable domain DTGVSQNPRHKITKRGQNVTFRCDPISEHNRLYWYRQTLGQGPEFLTYFQNEAQLEKSRLLSDRFSAERPKGSFSTLEIQRTEQGDSAMYLCASSLDRSNQPQHFGDGTRLSIL.

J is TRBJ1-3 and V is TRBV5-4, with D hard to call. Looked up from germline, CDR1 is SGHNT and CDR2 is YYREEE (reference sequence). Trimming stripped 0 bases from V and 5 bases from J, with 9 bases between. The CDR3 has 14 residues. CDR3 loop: CASSLAEYRNTIYF. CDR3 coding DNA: TGTGCCAGCAGCTTGGCGGAGTACCGAAACACCATATATTTT.

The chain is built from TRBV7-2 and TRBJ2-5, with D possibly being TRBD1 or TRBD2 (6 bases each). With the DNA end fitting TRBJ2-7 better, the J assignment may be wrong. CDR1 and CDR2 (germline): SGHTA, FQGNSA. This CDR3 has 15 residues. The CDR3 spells CASSLGGAVAYEQYF. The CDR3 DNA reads TGTGCCAGCAGCTTAGGGGGGGCGGTGGCCTACGAGCAGTACTTC.

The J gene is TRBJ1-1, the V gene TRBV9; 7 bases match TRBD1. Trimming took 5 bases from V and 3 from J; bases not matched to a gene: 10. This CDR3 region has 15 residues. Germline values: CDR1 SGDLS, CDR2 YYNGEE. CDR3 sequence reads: CASRSRAQGDTEAFF. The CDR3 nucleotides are TGTGCCAGCAGAAGTAGGGCCCAGGGGGACACTGAAGCTTTCTTT. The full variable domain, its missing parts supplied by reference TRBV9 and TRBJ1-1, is DSGVTQTPKHLITATGQRVTLRCSPRSGDLSVYWYQQSLDQGLQFLIQYYNGEERAKGNILERFSAQQFPDLHSELNLSSLELGDSALYFCASRSRAQGDTEAFFGQGTRLTVV.

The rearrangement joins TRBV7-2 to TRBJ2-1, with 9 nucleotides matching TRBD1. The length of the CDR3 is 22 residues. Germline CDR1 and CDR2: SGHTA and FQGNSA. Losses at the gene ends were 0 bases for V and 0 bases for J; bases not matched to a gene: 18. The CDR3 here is CASSLAHPGTGLHPSSYNEQFF. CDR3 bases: TGTGCCAGCAGCTTAGCGCATCCTGGGACAGGGTTACACCCCAGCTCCTACAATGAGCAGTTCTTC.

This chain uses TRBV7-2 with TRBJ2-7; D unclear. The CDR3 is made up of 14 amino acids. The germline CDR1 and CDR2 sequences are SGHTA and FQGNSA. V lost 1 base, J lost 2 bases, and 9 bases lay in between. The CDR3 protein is CASSLDILTYEQYF. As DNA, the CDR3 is TGTGCCAGCAGCTTAGACATCCTTACCTACGAGCAGTACTTC.

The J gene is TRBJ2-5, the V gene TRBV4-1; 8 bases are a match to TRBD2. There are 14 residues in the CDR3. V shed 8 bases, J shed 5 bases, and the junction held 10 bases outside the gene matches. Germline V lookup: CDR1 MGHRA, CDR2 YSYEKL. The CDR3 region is CASPGTGGKETQYF. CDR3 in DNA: TGCGCCAGCCCCGGGACGGGGGGGAAGGAGACCCAGTACTTC.

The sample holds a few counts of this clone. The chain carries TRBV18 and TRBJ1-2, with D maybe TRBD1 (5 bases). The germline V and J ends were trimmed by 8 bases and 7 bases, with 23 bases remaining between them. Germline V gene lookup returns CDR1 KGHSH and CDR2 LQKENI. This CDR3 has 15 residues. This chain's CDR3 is CASARTGWGESGYTF. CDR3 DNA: TGTGCCAGCGCCAGAACAGGATGGGGGGAAAGTGGCTACACCTTC.

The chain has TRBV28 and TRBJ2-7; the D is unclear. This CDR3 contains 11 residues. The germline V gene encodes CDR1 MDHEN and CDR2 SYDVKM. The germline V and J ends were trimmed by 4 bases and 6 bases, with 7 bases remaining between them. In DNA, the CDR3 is TGTGCCAGCAGTTACAGTGGCGAGCAGTACTTC. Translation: CASSYSGEQYF. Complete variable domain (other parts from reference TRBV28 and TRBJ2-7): DVKVTQSSRYLVKRTGEKVFLECVQDMDHENMFWYRQDPGLGLRLIYFSYDVKMKEKGDIPEGYSVSREKKERFSLILESASTNQTSMYLCASSYSGEQYFGPGTRLTVT.